This TCR beta chain was found in a study of blood T cell repertoires in COVID-19 (dated by TCRdb to 2019 to 2021). Notes on the research overall: Collaborator samples came from the United States, Italy and Spain and covered acute and convalescent phases of COVID-19. The prospective study material was composed of cDNA or gDNA derived from T cells, B-cell-depleted T cells, or PBMCs. The dataset comprised deeply sampled blood TCRbeta repertoires from subjects exposed to, actively infected with, or recovered from COVID-19. A freely available public database, intended as a resource for researchers studying the immune response to SARS-CoV-2, is where the repertoires were released. Samples came from the ongoing ImmuneRACE study (first 160 participants) plus 1,254 subjects from 6 global collaborators. The sample metadata nearly always contained a de-identified subject ID, COVID-19 status, age in years and sex. Where available, HLA class I and class II types were obtained from metadata supplied by the sample provider rather than from assay-based typing. Broader findings and caveats from the paper: How much clinical and demographic metadata was included differed by source and by participant, and the metadata was provided uncurated.

In regard to this clone: Its antigen specificity is not known. Base-call qualities are not available, and no considerably larger clone is one nucleotide away.

The collaborating institutions used their own protocols to collect whole blood in K2EDTA tubes. Collaborator samples were shipped for TCRbeta analysis as frozen whole blood, isolated PBMCs, or DNA extracted from either sample type. CDR1 is given as SGHNT and CDR2 as YENEEA, both from the germline V gene. V and J lose 7 bases and 3 bases, and a span of 15 bases separates them. Measured from the cysteine to the phenylalanine, the CDR3 is 14 residues long. Only CDR3 DNA remains: 42 bases, in frame from the first base. The immunoSEQ Assay, a bias-controlled multiplex PCR, was used to amplify TCRbeta CDR3 regions from genomic DNA. In the paper's pipeline: Nucleated cell counts per sample were estimated from amplification of reference gene primers within the assay. To quantify the absolute abundance of each unique TCRbeta CDR3 rearrangement, sequence reads were collapsed and filtered. For each sample, productive Simpson clonality was calculated as the square root of Simpson's diversity index across productive rearrangements. Drawn from immuneACCESS, this table holds only the in-frame rearrangements with V and J called that TCRdb kept. Clones are partly lost; checked studies trace under half to an unresolved V gene and leave the rest unexplained. That table furnishes V, J and clone size, whereas the DNA furnished D and trimming. This sample is represented by about 98,000 clones; approximately 80% of them were singletons. 4.5% of the sample lies in the top ten.

The source is a human donor in a cohort sampled during active COVID-19. This receptor chain uses TRBV11-3 and TRBJ1-2; tentative D gene TRBD1, with 5 bases matching. The sample comprised peripheral blood. CDR3 protein: CASTRGGDDYGYTF. The sequenced DNA: TGTGCCAGCACCCGGGGGGGTGACGACTATGGCTACACCTTC. This CDR3, with the reference TRBV11-3 and TRBJ1-2 proteins standing in past its ends, gives the full variable domain EAGVVQSPRYKIIEKKQPVAFWCNPISGHNTLYWYLQNLGQGPELLIRYENEEAVDDSQLPKDRFSAERLKGVDSTLKIQPAELGDSAVYLCASTRGGDDYGYTFGSGTRLTVV.